A selection of T cell receptor beta chains follows, all from one sample in a study of breast tumors, draining lymph nodes, adjacent tissues. TCRdb re-called the multiplex PCR reads through MiXCR, storing one row per CDR3 protein. The top ten clones hold approximately 1.4% of a sample with 200,000 to 250,000 distinct CDR3 sequences, roughly 30% of them seen once. Sequencing input: axillary lymph node tissue. The receptors shown here come from a female donor with breast cancer. Some clones in this sample may be carry-over from other donors' samples. CDR3s include the opening cysteine and the closing phenylalanine or tryptophan. Each record gives: CDR3 protein, CDR3 DNA, J gene, D gene, clone size, V gene, CDR3 length. D genes are given only for firm matches. Only part of the rows carry a size: once, few, many, or a class if the clone is expanded.

CASRAGRGSNQPQHF TGTGCCAGTAGAGCGGGGCGGGGTAGCAATCAGCCCCAGCATTTT TRBJ1-5 - many TRBV6-1 15
CAWSTDRSSYEQYF TGTGCCTGGAGTACCGACAGGTCCTCCTACGAGCAGTACTTC TRBJ2-7 - many TRBV30 14
CASSRSGRAGDEQFF TGTGCCAGCAGCCGTAGCGGGAGGGCCGGGGATGAGCAGTTCTTC TRBJ2-1 TRBD2 - TRBV3-1 15
CNARDLRLAHETQYF TGCAATGCTAGAGATCTCCGATTAGCGCACGAGACCCAGTACTTC TRBJ2-5 - many TRBV20-1 15
CASSPGGQGNEKLFF TGTGCCAGCTCGCCTGGGGGACAGGGAAATGAAAAACTGTTTTTT TRBJ1-4 TRBD1 - TRBV18 15
CASSSRQGNEKLFF TGCGCCAGCAGCTCAAGACAGGGTAATGAAAAACTGTTTTTT TRBJ1-4 TRBD1 many TRBV5-1 14
CSARVVNGREEETQYF TGCAGTGCTAGAGTAGTGAACGGGAGGGAGGAAGAGACCCAGTACTTC TRBJ2-5 TRBD2 many TRBV20-1 16
CASSPSYRDTEAFF TGTGCCAGCTCACCTAGCTACAGGGACACTGAAGCTTTCTTT TRBJ1-1 - - TRBV18 14
CASGNSDTQYF TGTGCCAGTGGAAATTCAGATACGCAGTATTTT TRBJ2-3 - many TRBV19 11
CASSLTGARTDTQYF TGTGCCAGCAGCTTAACGGGGGCCCGCACAGATACGCAGTATTTT TRBJ2-3 - few TRBV5-8 15
CASSTRNDGEQYF TGTGCCAGCAGCACTCGGAACGACGGCGAGCAGTACTTC TRBJ2-7 - - TRBV12-3/TRBV12-4 13
CASSVGSGTGVTYNSPLHF TGTGCCAGCAGCGTAGGATCCGGGACAGGGGTAACCTATAATTCACCCCTCCACTTT TRBJ1-6 TRBD1 - TRBV12-3/TRBV12-4 19
CASNEGYNEQFF TGTGCCAGTAACGAGGGCTACAATGAGCAGTTCTTC TRBJ2-1 - many TRBV19 12
CASSLAVVASNEQFF TGTGCCAGCAGCTTAGCGGTGGTAGCATCCAATGAGCAGTTCTTC TRBJ2-1 - many TRBV7-2 15
CASSVNPGTNGETQYF TGTGCCAGCAGCGTGAACCCCGGGACTAATGGAGAGACCCAGTACTTC TRBJ2-5 TRBD2 many TRBV9 16
CASSLTGLSNQPQHF TGTGCCAGCAGCCTGACAGGTCTTAGCAATCAGCCCCAGCATTTT TRBJ1-5 - many TRBV6-6 15
CASSLVGGQGMDEQYF TGTGCCAGCAGCTTAGTGGGAGGACAGGGGATGGACGAGCAGTACTTC TRBJ2-7 TRBD1 - TRBV7-6 16
CSARDLAGGPDTQYF TGCAGTGCTAGAGATCTAGCGGGAGGGCCAGATACGCAGTATTTT TRBJ2-3 TRBD2 many TRBV20-1 15
CASSSRESETQYF TGCGCCAGCAGCTCGCGGGAATCAGAGACCCAGTACTTC TRBJ2-5 - many TRBV5-1 13